This entry features one T cell receptor (beta chain) sequence. Other DNA sequences in the same sample also yield this CDR3. The sample is drawn from a study of shared T cell receptors in the human thymus. Repertoires were generated with immunoSEQ multiplex PCR, while TCRdb's copy carries only in-frame clones and drops some. The data hold over 650,000 clones, with about 90% observed a single time. These records were also assigned to another study, of human thymus T cells. That source notes: Having surgery to correct congenital heart defects, healthy Finnish infants acted as the donors. Thymus tissue was removed during corrective cardiac surgery.

This clonotype originated in a boy younger than two with a congenital heart defect. The sample was thymocytes.

CDR3: CASSVAGNTEAFF. DNA of the CDR3: TGTGCCAGCAGCGTAGCGGGGAACACTGAAGCTTTCTTT. The chain links TRBV9 to TRBJ1-1; D is uncertain. The germline V and J ends were trimmed by 0 bases and 1 base, with 4 bases remaining between them. The CDR3 contains 13 residues. CDR1 is SGDLS, CDR2 YYNGEE, per germline.